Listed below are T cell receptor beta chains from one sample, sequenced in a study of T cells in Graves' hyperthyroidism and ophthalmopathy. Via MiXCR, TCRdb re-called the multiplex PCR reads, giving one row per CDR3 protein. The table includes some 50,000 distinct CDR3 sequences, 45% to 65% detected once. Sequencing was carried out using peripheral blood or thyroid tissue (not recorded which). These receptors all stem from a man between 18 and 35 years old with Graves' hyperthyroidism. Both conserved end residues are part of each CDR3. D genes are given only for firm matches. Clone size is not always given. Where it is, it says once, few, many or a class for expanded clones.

DNA: TGTGCCAGCAGCTTACGGATGGGAAGTCAGCAGTACTTC
CDR3: CASSLRMGSQQYF
D: .
V: TRBV7-7
size: .
J: TRBJ2-7

DNA: TGTGCCAGCAGGGTAGGCGACTTGCAAGAAACCCCGACGCTCCGGGAGACCCAGTACTTC
CDR3: CASRVGDLQETPTLRETQYF
D: .
V: TRBV6-6
size: many
J: TRBJ2-5

DNA: TGTGCCACCAGCATCCACCGGGACAGAAACTATGGCTACACCTTC
CDR3: CATSIHRDRNYGYTF
D: TRBD1
V: TRBV15
size: many
J: TRBJ1-2

DNA: TGTGCCACCAGCAGAGGCCTGGTCCCGGGACAGATCTACGAGCAGTACTTC
CDR3: CATSRGLVPGQIYEQYF
D: TRBD1
V: TRBV15
size: .
J: TRBJ2-7

DNA: TGTGCCAGCAGCTTGCAGGGAAGGCGCGGCTACACCTTC
CDR3: CASSLQGRRGYTF
D: .
V: TRBV7-2
size: many
J: TRBJ1-2

DNA: TGTGCCAGCAACCTGGGGGGGAGAGATACGCAGTATTTT
CDR3: CASNLGGRDTQYF
D: TRBD2
V: TRBV6-5
size: many
J: TRBJ2-3

DNA: TGTGCCAGCTCTCTGGGTCACTCTGGGGCCAACGTCCTGACTTTC
CDR3: CASSLGHSGANVLTF
D: .
V: TRBV2
size: once
J: TRBJ2-6

DNA: TGTGCCAGCAGCTCTCAGGGGGCCACTGAAGCTTTCTTT
CDR3: CASSSQGATEAFF
D: TRBD1
V: TRBV7-2
size: .
J: TRBJ1-1

DNA: TGCGCCAGCGGTTTAGATTCACCCCTCCACTTT
CDR3: CASGLDSPLHF
D: .
V: TRBV10-2
size: .
J: TRBJ1-6

DNA: TGCAGCTCCTACGAGGGGTCTGAAGCTTCCTTT
CDR3: CSSYEGSEASF
D: .
V: TRBV29-1
size: .
J: TRBJ1-1

DNA: TGTGCCATCCTGCGAGGGGTGGGTCAGCCCCAGCATTTT
CDR3: CAILRGVGQPQHF
D: .
V: TRBV28
size: many
J: TRBJ1-5

DNA: TGTGCCAGCAGCGTAGCACCGGTTGCGAACACTGAAGCTTTCTTT
CDR3: CASSVAPVANTEAFF
D: .
V: TRBV9
size: .
J: TRBJ1-1

DNA: TGTGCCAGCAGCGCACGGGACAGCGGGCTGTTCTACGAGCAGTACTTC
CDR3: CASSARDSGLFYEQYF
D: .
V: TRBV7-9
size: many
J: TRBJ2-7

DNA: TGCGCCAGCAGCTCGACTAGCGGGACCGAGCAGTACTTC
CDR3: CASSSTSGTEQYF
D: TRBD2
V: TRBV5-1
size: .
J: TRBJ2-7

DNA: TGTGCCAGCAGCTTAGTCGAAGAGACCCAGTACTTC
CDR3: CASSLVEETQYF
D: .
V: TRBV7-3
size: .
J: TRBJ2-5

DNA: TGCAGCGTGAGGCCCGGGACTAGCGGGCGGACACAAGAGACCCAGTACTTC
CDR3: CSVRPGTSGRTQETQYF
D: TRBD2
V: TRBV29-1
size: few
J: TRBJ2-5

DNA: TGTGCCAGCAGTTCCAGTACTAGCGGGAGTGGTGAGCAGTACTTC
CDR3: CASSSSTSGSGEQYF
D: TRBD2
V: TRBV7-2
size: few
J: TRBJ2-7

DNA: TGTGCCAGCAGCGTACAACGGACTAGCGGTGACGGCGAGCAGTACTTC
CDR3: CASSVQRTSGDGEQYF
D: TRBD2
V: TRBV7-9
size: .
J: TRBJ2-7

DNA: TGTGCCAGCAGCTTAGGAAGGGGGGTTAATTCACCCCTCCACTTT
CDR3: CASSLGRGVNSPLHF
D: .
V: TRBV7-9
size: .
J: TRBJ1-6

DNA: TGTGCCAGCAGTTTTAGAGGACAGGGGTTCCCTCTCTACACCTTC
CDR3: CASSFRGQGFPLYTF
D: TRBD1
V: TRBV12-3/TRBV12-4
size: many
J: TRBJ1-2

DNA: TGTGCCAGCAGCTTCGACAGGGATCAACTCAATCAGCCCCAGCATTTT
CDR3: CASSFDRDQLNQPQHF
D: TRBD1
V: TRBV7-9
size: many
J: TRBJ1-5

DNA: TGCAGTGCGTCCTGGAGCGGGAGTCAATCTGGGGAGACCCAGTACTTC
CDR3: CSASWSGSQSGETQYF
D: TRBD2
V: TRBV20-1
size: medium-sized
J: TRBJ2-5

DNA: TGTGCCAGCAGCTTCGCCAGCCTGCCCCAGCATTTT
CDR3: CASSFASLPQHF
D: .
V: TRBV28
size: many
J: TRBJ1-5

DNA: TGTGCCAGCAGCGTACAGGGTCGGAGGTACAACACTGAAGCTTTCTTT
CDR3: CASSVQGRRYNTEAFF
D: .
V: TRBV7-2
size: many
J: TRBJ1-1

DNA: TGTGCCAGCAGGAGTTATGCAGATACGCAGTATTTT
CDR3: CASRSYADTQYF
D: .
V: TRBV6-6
size: few
J: TRBJ2-3

DNA: TGCGCCAGCAGACGATCCACCGGGACAGGGATTTCACCCCTCCACTTT
CDR3: CASRRSTGTGISPLHF
D: TRBD1
V: TRBV10-2
size: many
J: TRBJ1-6

DNA: TGTGCCAGCAATAAGGGGAGCACCGGGGAGCTGTTTTTT
CDR3: CASNKGSTGELFF
D: .
V: TRBV27
size: many
J: TRBJ2-2

DNA: TGTGCCAGCAGGCAAGGAGCAGTGAACACTGAAGCTTTCTTT
CDR3: CASRQGAVNTEAFF
D: .
V: TRBV7-9
size: .
J: TRBJ1-1

DNA: TGTGCCAGCGCTATTAGTCAGGTGATACAAGAGACCCAGTACTTC
CDR3: CASAISQVIQETQYF
D: .
V: TRBV25-1
size: .
J: TRBJ2-5

DNA: TGTGCCAGCAGCGTAGGGACACTGTACCAAGAGACCCAGTACTTC
CDR3: CASSVGTLYQETQYF
D: .
V: TRBV9
size: many
J: TRBJ2-5

DNA: TGTGCCAGCAGCAGGACTAGGTCTGATACGCAGTATTTT
CDR3: CASSRTRSDTQYF
D: TRBD2
V: TRBV7-6
size: .
J: TRBJ2-3

DNA: TGCGCCAGCAGTGAGTCGATGGGCGCGGGTGGCTACACCTTC
CDR3: CASSESMGAGGYTF
D: .
V: TRBV10-2
size: few
J: TRBJ1-2

DNA: TGTGCCAGCAGCTTAGTGGGAGGAGGCGGTCATCAAAATGGCTACACCTTC
CDR3: CASSLVGGGGHQNGYTF
D: .
V: TRBV7-2
size: .
J: TRBJ1-2

DNA: TGTGCCGACACTGCGGACGGAGATTATAATTCACCCCTCCACTTT
CDR3: CADTADGDYNSPLHF
D: .
V: TRBV7-7
size: .
J: TRBJ1-6

DNA: TGTGCCAGCAGCACCGAGGAGTACTTC
CDR3: CASSTEEYF
D: .
V: TRBV9
size: once
J: TRBJ2-7

DNA: TGCAGTGCTAGACACGACCGAAAACAGCAAGCTTTCTTT
CDR3: CSARHDRKQQAFF
D: .
V: TRBV20-1
size: many
J: TRBJ1-1

DNA: TGCAGCGCATGGGGACAGGGGAGGTATGGCTACACCTTC
CDR3: CSAWGQGRYGYTF
D: TRBD1
V: TRBV29-1
size: few
J: TRBJ1-2

DNA: TGCAGCGTTGAAGAATACTCTGGCTACACCTTC
CDR3: CSVEEYSGYTF
D: .
V: TRBV29-1
size: .
J: TRBJ1-2

DNA: TGTGCCAGCAGAGGACAGATGAACACTGAAGCTTTCTTT
CDR3: CASRGQMNTEAFF
D: .
V: TRBV7-8
size: .
J: TRBJ1-1

DNA: TGCAGTGCTGGAGTTGGCGATGGCTACACCTTC
CDR3: CSAGVGDGYTF
D: .
V: TRBV20-1
size: .
J: TRBJ1-2

DNA: TGCGCCAGTTTAACAGGGGGCCGCACAGATACGCAGTATTTT
CDR3: CASLTGGRTDTQYF
D: TRBD1
V: TRBV10-2
size: many
J: TRBJ2-3

DNA: TGTGCCAGCAGCGCGGGACAGCCAAGTAATTCACCCCTCCACTTT
CDR3: CASSAGQPSNSPLHF
D: TRBD1
V: TRBV9
size: .
J: TRBJ1-6

DNA: TGTGCCAGCAGTTACTCGAAGGAGACCCAGTACTTC
CDR3: CASSYSKETQYF
D: .
V: TRBV6-2/TRBV6-3
size: many
J: TRBJ2-5

DNA: TGTGCCAGCAGCTTAGTGGGACAAGGCAGCCAGGGCGAGCAGTACTTC
CDR3: CASSLVGQGSQGEQYF
D: .
V: TRBV7-8
size: .
J: TRBJ2-7

DNA: TGTGCCTCCGGGCAGCAGGGAGGCGACGAGCAGTACTTC
CDR3: CASGQQGGDEQYF
D: .
V: TRBV10-3
size: .
J: TRBJ2-7

DNA: TGCGCCAGCAGCGTACCGGGACAGGCCGGCTATGGCTACACCTTC
CDR3: CASSVPGQAGYGYTF
D: TRBD1
V: TRBV5-1
size: .
J: TRBJ1-2

DNA: TGTGCCAGCAGCTTAAGATGGAACAGGGAAGGCTGTGAAAAACTGTTTTTT
CDR3: CASSLRWNREGCEKLFF
D: .
V: TRBV7-9
size: .
J: TRBJ1-4

DNA: TGTGCCAGCAGCTTAGCCGTGAGGCCCGAGCAGTACTTC
CDR3: CASSLAVRPEQYF
D: .
V: TRBV7-2
size: many
J: TRBJ2-7

DNA: TGTGCCAGCAGCGTGTCCGGAGGGGGCACATTATCGAATTCACCCCTCCACTTT
CDR3: CASSVSGGGTLSNSPLHF
D: TRBD1
V: TRBV9
size: .
J: TRBJ1-6

DNA: TGTGCCAGCAGTGAATTGAGGGAGGCCGGGGAGCTGTTTTTT
CDR3: CASSELREAGELFF
D: .
V: TRBV6-1
size: many
J: TRBJ2-2

DNA: TGTGCCAGCTCACCATCCAGGGAGTTTAACTATGGCTACACCTTC
CDR3: CASSPSREFNYGYTF
D: .
V: TRBV18
size: many
J: TRBJ1-2

DNA: TGCAGTGCTAGGGCCGCCTCAGGGGGTTCACCCCTCCACTTT
CDR3: CSARAASGGSPLHF
D: TRBD1
V: TRBV20-1
size: many
J: TRBJ1-6

DNA: TGCAGTGCTAGAGATTTAGTAGCGGGAGACACCGGGGAGCTGTTTTTT
CDR3: CSARDLVAGDTGELFF
D: TRBD2
V: TRBV20-1
size: .
J: TRBJ2-2

DNA: TGTGCCAGCTCACCCCTGGGACAGACAGATACGCAGTATTTT
CDR3: CASSPLGQTDTQYF
D: TRBD1
V: TRBV12-3/TRBV12-4
size: few
J: TRBJ2-3

DNA: TGTGCCAGCGCTAGCGGGGCGTACCAAGAGACCCAGTACTTC
CDR3: CASASGAYQETQYF
D: TRBD2
V: TRBV9
size: .
J: TRBJ2-5